This entry lists 21 T cell receptor beta chains sequenced from one sample in a study of cytomegalovirus exposure and HLA in healthy donors. Vbeta (60) and Jbeta (13) primers were used in the PCR. TCRdb's table, derived via immunoSEQ multiplex PCR, lists solely in-frame clones and lacks some. Here the sample spans some 180,000 clones, over 75% being singletons. The sequencing input was PBMCs. The origin of the receptors is a woman in her twenties or thirties in good health and CMV-seronegative.

This chain uses TRBV15 with TRBJ1-5, with TRBD1 identical over 12 bases. This CDR3 has 16 amino acids. Germline V gene lookup returns CDR1 LNHNV and CDR2 YYDKDF (reference sequence). The V and J ends lost 3 bases and 6 bases, in that order; junction bases with no gene match: 6. CDR3 coding DNA: TGTGCCACCAGCAGTGGGGACAGGGGGCTTTCTCAGCCCCAGCATTTT. Translating it yields CATSSGDRGLSQPQHF.

The chain joins TRBV7-9 to TRBJ2-5; TRBD2 matches 9 bases. This CDR3 spans 18 amino acids. V lost 2 bases and J lost 5; bases outside the gene matches: 15. Germline CDR1 SEHNR, CDR2 FQNEAQ (reference sequence). The CDR3 loop reads CASSLYRGLAQLTETQYF. CDR3 sequence (DNA): TGTGCCAGCAGCTTATATAGGGGACTAGCTCAGCTAACGGAGACCCAGTACTTC. The full variable domain, its missing parts supplied by reference TRBV7-9 and TRBJ2-5, is DTGVSQNPRHKITKRGQNVTFRCDPISEHNRLYWYRQTLGQGPEFLTYFQNEAQLEKSRLLSDRFSAERPKGSFSTLEIQRTEQGDSAMYLCASSLYRGLAQLTETQYFGPGTRLLVL.

V usage is TRBV2 and J usage is TRBJ2-2; D is perhaps TRBD1 (6 bases). This CDR3 region has 13 residues. Trimming cost V 7 bases and J 3 bases, with 9 bases left between them. The germline CDR1 and CDR2 sequences are SNHLY and FYNNEI. CDR3 bases: TGTGCCAGCAAGGGGGAGTACACCGGGGAGCTGTTTTTT. Its translation is CASKGEYTGELFF.

The chain combines TRBV9 with TRBJ2-5; D gene uncertain. This CDR3 region has 13 residues. Trimming removed 4 bases from V and 2 bases from J, with 9 bases in between. Germline-derived CDR1 and CDR2 are SGDLS and YYNGEE. CDR3 region: CASSLPPQETQYF. DNA of the CDR3: TGTGCCAGCAGCCTCCCCCCGCAAGAGACCCAGTACTTC.

The chain is built from TRBV5-1 and TRBJ2-7, with D possibly TRBD1 on 5 matching bases. The V and J ends lost 0 bases and 0 bases respectively, with 7 bases between them. The CDR3 sequence is 14 residues long. Germline V gene lookup returns CDR1 SGHRS and CDR2 YFSETQ. For the CDR3, the DNA is TGCGCCAGCAGCTTGGGACAGAACTCCTACGAGCAGTACTTC. This sequence encodes CASSLGQNSYEQYF.

V gene TRBV15 combines with J gene TRBJ2-7; maybe TRBD2 (6 bases). Germline CDR1 is LNHNV and CDR2 is YYDKDF (reference sequence). The CDR3 contains 12 residues. The V end lost 9 bases, the J end lost 4 bases, and 13 bases lay between the germline ends. CDR3 sequence: CATAGGAYEQYF. In nucleotides, the CDR3 is TGTGCCACTGCCGGAGGGGCTTACGAGCAGTACTTC.

The V gene is TRBV19, the J gene TRBJ2-7; 9 bases line up with TRBD1. The length of the CDR3 is 14 residues. V shed 3 bases, J shed 6 bases, and the junction held 6 bases outside the gene matches. The germline gives CDR1 LNHDA, CDR2 SQIVND (reference sequence). The CDR3 region has the DNA TGTGCCAGTAGTATTATGGACAGGGGAGTCGAGCAGTACTTC. Residues: CASSIMDRGVEQYF.

This clone was observed a handful of times. The chain combines TRBV19 with TRBJ2-7; D unresolved. Germline-derived CDR1 and CDR2 are LNHDA and SQIVND (reference sequence). V was trimmed by 1 base and J by 3 bases, leaving 13 bases between them. The CDR3 has 15 amino acids. The DNA of the CDR3 is TGTGCCAGTAGTATAGCGATTAGAGGAAACTACGAGCAGTACTTC. Encoded protein: CASSIAIRGNYEQYF.

The V call is TRBV18, the J call TRBJ2-6; 8 bases align to TRBD2. CDR1 KGHSH and CDR2 LQKENI come from the germline V gene. The CDR3 length is 19 residues. V was clipped by 3 bases and J by 0 bases; unmatched bases: 10. The CDR3 protein is CASSPLSGGTFSGANVLTF. The CDR3 DNA sequence: TGTGCCAGCTCACCGCTAAGCGGGGGCACGTTCTCTGGGGCCAACGTCCTGACTTTC.

V gene TRBV7-3 combines with J gene TRBJ1-1; the D gene is possibly TRBD1 (5 bases). Germline V gene lookup returns CDR1 SGHTA and CDR2 FQGTGA. This CDR3 has 13 amino acids. The V end was cut by 4 bases, the J end by 1 base, with 7 bases between. This CDR3 reads CASSSTGNTEAFF. The CDR3 DNA is TGTGCCAGCAGCTCTACAGGGAACACTGAAGCTTTCTTT. Full variable domain (missing parts from reference TRBV7-3 and TRBJ1-1): GAGVSQTPSNKVTEKGKYVELRCDPISGHTALYWYRQSLGQGPEFLIYFQGTGAADDSGLPNDRFFAVRPEGSVSTLKIQRTERGDSAVYLCASSSTGNTEAFFGQGTRLTVV.

This rearrangement joins TRBV9 to TRBJ2-3; TRBD2 aligns across 11 bases. The germline gives CDR1 SGDLS, CDR2 YYNGEE. Trimming took 0 bases from V and 4 from J; bases not matched to a gene: 7. The CDR3 extends over 17 amino acids. Here the CDR3 reads CASSVDVAGGASDTQYF. In nucleotides, the CDR3 is TGTGCCAGCAGCGTAGATGTAGCGGGGGGGGCATCAGATACGCAGTATTTT.

This clone has just a few counts. Other DNA sequences in this sample translate to the same CDR3. The V and J genes are TRBV29-1 and TRBJ2-3, with 8 bases that match TRBD2. The V gene end was trimmed by 7 bases and the J gene end by 4 bases; junction bases not matched to a gene: 4. CDR1 is SQVTM and CDR2 is ANQGSEA in the germline V gene. The CDR3 extends over 12 amino acids. This CDR3 is CSAGLAADTQYF. The CDR3 bases are TGCAGCGCCGGACTAGCTGCAGATACGCAGTATTTT.

The gene calls are TRBV5-1 and TRBJ1-3, with TRBD1 identical over 7 bases. Germline-derived CDR1 and CDR2 are SGHRS and YFSETQ. Trimming cost V 4 bases and J 0 bases; bases outside gene matches: 4. This CDR3 is 15 amino acids long. CDR3: CASSRDRFSGNTIYF. CDR3 DNA: TGCGCCAGCAGCAGGGACAGATTCTCTGGAAACACCATATATTTT.

A remark on this clone: Mismatch with germline at one junction end may stem from a read error. The chain joins TRBV7-9 to TRBJ2-7; tentative D call: TRBD1 (6 bases). Germline assignment: CDR1 SEHNR and CDR2 FQNEAQ (reference sequence). This CDR3 has 12 residues. CDR3 in DNA: TGTTCCAGCAGCCATCGACAGGACGAGCAGTACTTC. Protein sequence: CSSSHRQDEQYF.

The rearrangement uses TRBV9 and TRBJ2-1, with 12 bases identical to TRBD2. Germline assignment: CDR1 SGDLS and CDR2 YYNGEE. The CDR3 has 16 residues. The trim removed 4 bases at V and 9 bases at J, leaving 11 bases unmatched. The CDR3, as DNA: TGTGCCAGCAGCCTAGAGACTAGCGGGGGTTCAAGTGAGCAGTTCTTC. It encodes CASSLETSGGSSEQFF.

This clone has only one observation. The V and J genes are TRBV30 and TRBJ1-2; a weak D match, TRBD1 (6 bases). The CDR3 is 14 residues long. Deletions cut 4 bases from V and 5 bases from J, with 17 bases between. Germline assignment: CDR1 GTSNPN and CDR2 SVGIG (reference sequence). The CDR3 sequence: CAWTSPTGWYGYTF. In DNA form, the CDR3 reads TGTGCCTGGACCTCCCCGACAGGATGGTATGGCTACACCTTC.

V gene TRBV6-4 combines with J gene TRBJ2-2; D call uncertain. Germline-derived CDR1 and CDR2 are MRHNA and SNTAGT. The CDR3 contains 15 residues. Trimming took off 4 bases at V and 2 bases at J, with 11 bases between the two ends. CDR3 DNA sequence: TGTGCCAGCAGTGTTGACGGAGAAAACACCGGGGAGCTGTTTTTT. This encodes CASSVDGENTGELFF.

V and J are TRBV18 and TRBJ2-1, with a tentative D call TRBD1 (6 bases). Looked up from germline, CDR1 is KGHSH and CDR2 is LQKENI. V gave up 1 base and J gave up 8 bases, with 27 bases separating them. The CDR3 has 19 residues. CDR3 bases: TGTGCCAGCTCACCACGGGTGGGACAACAGGCCTTCCAGGTCGATGAGCAGTTCTTC. Translating gives CASSPRVGQQAFQVDEQFF.

The chain combines TRBV18 with TRBJ1-1; 7 bases are a match to TRBD1. The trim removed 5 bases at V and 2 bases at J, leaving 17 bases unmatched. The CDR3 loop spans 18 amino acids. Germline V CDR1 and CDR2: KGHSH, LQKENI. CDR3 amino acids: CASSSRVTPGTDNTEAFF. DNA of the CDR3: TGTGCCAGCTCATCCCGAGTAACTCCCGGGACAGATAACACTGAAGCTTTCTTT. The full variable domain, with the rest looked up from reference TRBV18 and TRBJ1-1, is NAGVMQNPRHLVRRRGQEARLRCSPMKGHSHVYWYRQLPEEGLKFMVYLQKENIIDESGMPKERFSAEFPKEGPSILRIQQVVRGDSAAYFCASSSRVTPGTDNTEAFFGQGTRLTVV.

The gene calls are TRBV18 and TRBJ2-4, with D tentatively TRBD2 (6 bases). The CDR3 runs 14 residues. The ends were cut back, 5 bases at V and 6 bases at J, with 14 bases in the middle. CDR1 and CDR2 (germline): KGHSH, LQKENI. The CDR3 DNA follows: TGTGCCAGCTCAACTACGGGGGTAAGAAACATTCAGTACTTC. It yields the protein CASSTTGVRNIQYF.

The DNA for the CDR3 is TGTGCCACTAGCGGGGGGGCTAACACCGGGGAGCTGTTTTTT. Translated, it gives CATSGGANTGELFF. The chain couples TRBV15 to TRBJ2-2; 11 bases align to TRBD2. Per the germline V gene, CDR1 is LNHNV and CDR2 is YYDKDF (reference sequence). The CDR3 consists of 14 residues. With V trimmed by 9 bases and J by 2 bases, 2 bases remained unmatched.